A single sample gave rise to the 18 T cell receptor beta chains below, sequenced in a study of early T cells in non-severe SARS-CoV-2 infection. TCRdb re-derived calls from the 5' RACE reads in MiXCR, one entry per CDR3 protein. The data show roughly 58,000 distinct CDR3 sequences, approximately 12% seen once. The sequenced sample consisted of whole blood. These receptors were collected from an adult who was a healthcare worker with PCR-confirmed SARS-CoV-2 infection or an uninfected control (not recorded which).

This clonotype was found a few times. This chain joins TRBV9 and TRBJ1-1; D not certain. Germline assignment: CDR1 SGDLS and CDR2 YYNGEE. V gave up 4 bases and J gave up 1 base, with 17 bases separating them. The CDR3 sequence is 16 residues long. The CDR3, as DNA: TGTGCCAGCAGCCTCCCACCGGGCCACCCGAACACTGAAGCTTTCTTT. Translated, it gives CASSLPPGHPNTEAFF.

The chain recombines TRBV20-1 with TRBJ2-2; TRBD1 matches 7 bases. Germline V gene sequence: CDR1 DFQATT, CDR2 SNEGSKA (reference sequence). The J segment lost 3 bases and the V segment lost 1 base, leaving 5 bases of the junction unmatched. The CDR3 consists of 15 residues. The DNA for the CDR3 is TGCAGTGCTAGAGGAAACAGGGGTTACACCGGGGAGCTGTTTTTT. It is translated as CSARGNRGYTGELFF.

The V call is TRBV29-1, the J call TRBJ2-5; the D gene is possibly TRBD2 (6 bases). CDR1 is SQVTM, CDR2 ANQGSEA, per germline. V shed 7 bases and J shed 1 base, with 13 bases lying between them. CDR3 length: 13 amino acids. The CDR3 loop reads CSASPGGQETQYF. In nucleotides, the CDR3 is TGCAGCGCCTCCCCCGGGGGCCAAGAGACCCAGTACTTC.

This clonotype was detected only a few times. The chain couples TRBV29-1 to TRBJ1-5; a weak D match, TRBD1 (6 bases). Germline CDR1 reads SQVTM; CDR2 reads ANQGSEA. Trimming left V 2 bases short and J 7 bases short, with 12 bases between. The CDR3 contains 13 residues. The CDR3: CSVEMGGQQPQHF. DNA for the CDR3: TGCAGCGTTGAAATGGGGGGGCAGCAGCCCCAGCATTTT.

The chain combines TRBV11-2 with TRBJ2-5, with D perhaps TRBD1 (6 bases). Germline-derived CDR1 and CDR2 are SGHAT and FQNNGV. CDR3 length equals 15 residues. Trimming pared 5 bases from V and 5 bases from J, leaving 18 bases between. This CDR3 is CASSEAVGAGETQYF. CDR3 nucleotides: TGTGCCAGCAGCGAGGCCGTGGGGGCAGGGGAGACCCAGTACTTC. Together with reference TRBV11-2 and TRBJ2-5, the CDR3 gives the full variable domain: EAGVAQSPRYKIIEKRQSVAFWCNPISGHATLYWYQQILGQGPKLLIQFQNNGVVDDSQLPKDRFSAERLKGVDSTLKIQPAKLEDSAVYLCASSEAVGAGETQYFGPGTRLLVL.

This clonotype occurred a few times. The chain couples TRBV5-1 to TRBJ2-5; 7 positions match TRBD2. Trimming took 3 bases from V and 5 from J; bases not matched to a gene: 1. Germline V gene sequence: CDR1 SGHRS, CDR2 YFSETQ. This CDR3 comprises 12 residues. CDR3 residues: CASSSGGETQYF. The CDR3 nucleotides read TGCGCCAGCAGCTCCGGGGGGGAGACCCAGTACTTC.

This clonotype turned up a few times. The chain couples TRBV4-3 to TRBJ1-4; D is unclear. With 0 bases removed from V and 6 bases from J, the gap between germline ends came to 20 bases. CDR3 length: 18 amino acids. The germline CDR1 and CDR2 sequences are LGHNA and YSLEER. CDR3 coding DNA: TGCGCCAGCAGCCAAGATGGGGTGAGCGGGGTTTTCTATGAAAAACTGTTTTTT. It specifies CASSQDGVSGVFYEKLFF.

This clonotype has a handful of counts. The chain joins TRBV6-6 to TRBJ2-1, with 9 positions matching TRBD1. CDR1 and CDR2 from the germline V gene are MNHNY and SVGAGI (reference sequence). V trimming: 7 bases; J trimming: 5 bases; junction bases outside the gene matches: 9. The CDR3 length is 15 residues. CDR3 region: CASNPGDRAHNEQFF. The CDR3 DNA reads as TGTGCCAGCAACCCAGGGGACAGGGCCCACAATGAGCAGTTCTTC.

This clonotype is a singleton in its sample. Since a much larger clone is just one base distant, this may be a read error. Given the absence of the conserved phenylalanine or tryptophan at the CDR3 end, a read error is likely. The CDR3 sequence: CASSDPTLVGGGRPGELFY. DNA of the CDR3: TGTGCCAGTAGTGACCCGACCTTGGTCGGAGGGGGCCGGCCCGGGGAGCTGTTTTAT. The V and J genes are TRBV19 and TRBJ2-2; maybe TRBD1 (7 bases). The CDR3 extends over 19 amino acids. Trimming shortened V by 5 bases and J by 6 bases, and 28 bases separated the two germline ends. The germline CDR1 and CDR2 sequences are LNHDA and SQIVND (reference sequence).

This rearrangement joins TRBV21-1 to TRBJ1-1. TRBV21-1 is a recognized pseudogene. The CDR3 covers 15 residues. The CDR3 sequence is CASSNGNSENTEAFF. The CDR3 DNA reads TGTGCCAGCAGCAATGGGAACAGTGAGAACACTGAAGCTTTCTTT.

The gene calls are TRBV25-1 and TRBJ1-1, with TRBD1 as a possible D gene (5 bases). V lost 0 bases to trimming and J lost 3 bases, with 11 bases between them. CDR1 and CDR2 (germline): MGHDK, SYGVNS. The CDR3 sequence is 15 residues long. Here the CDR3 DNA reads TGTGCCAGCAGTGAATATGGCGGGGGGGACACTGAAGCTTTCTTT. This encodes CASSEYGGGDTEAFF.

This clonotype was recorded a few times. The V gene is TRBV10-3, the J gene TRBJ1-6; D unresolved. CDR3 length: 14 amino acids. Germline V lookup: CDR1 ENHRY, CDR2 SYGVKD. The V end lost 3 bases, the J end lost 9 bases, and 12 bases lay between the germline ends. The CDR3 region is CAISDTDRVSPLHF. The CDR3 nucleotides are TGTGCCATCAGTGATACAGACCGAGTTTCACCCCTCCACTTT.

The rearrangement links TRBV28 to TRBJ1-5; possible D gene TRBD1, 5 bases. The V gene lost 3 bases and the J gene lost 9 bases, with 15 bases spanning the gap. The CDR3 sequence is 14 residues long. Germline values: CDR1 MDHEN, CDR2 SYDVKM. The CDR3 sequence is CASSFGTEVSPQHF. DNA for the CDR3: TGTGCCAGCAGTTTCGGGACGGAGGTGTCGCCCCAGCATTTT.

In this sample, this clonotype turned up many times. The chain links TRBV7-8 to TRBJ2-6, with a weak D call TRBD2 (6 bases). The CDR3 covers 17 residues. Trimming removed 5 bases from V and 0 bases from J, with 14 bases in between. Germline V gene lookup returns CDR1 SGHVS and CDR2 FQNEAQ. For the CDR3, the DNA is TGTGCCAGCAGCCCGGGACTGATGGGCTCTGGGGCCAACGTCCTGACTTTC. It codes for CASSPGLMGSGANVLTF.

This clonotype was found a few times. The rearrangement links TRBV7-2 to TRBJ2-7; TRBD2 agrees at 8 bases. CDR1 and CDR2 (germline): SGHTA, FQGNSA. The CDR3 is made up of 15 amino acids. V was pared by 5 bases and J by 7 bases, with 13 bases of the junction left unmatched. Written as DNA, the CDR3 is TGTGCCAGCAGCCCGCAGGGACTAGGGGCGGAGGAGCAGTACTTC. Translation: CASSPQGLGAEEQYF.

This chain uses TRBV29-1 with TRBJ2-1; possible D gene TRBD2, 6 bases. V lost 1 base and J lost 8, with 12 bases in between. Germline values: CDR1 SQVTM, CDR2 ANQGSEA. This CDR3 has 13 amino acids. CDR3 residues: CSVEGLGVYEQFF. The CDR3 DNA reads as TGCAGCGTTGAAGGACTAGGCGTCTATGAGCAGTTCTTC.

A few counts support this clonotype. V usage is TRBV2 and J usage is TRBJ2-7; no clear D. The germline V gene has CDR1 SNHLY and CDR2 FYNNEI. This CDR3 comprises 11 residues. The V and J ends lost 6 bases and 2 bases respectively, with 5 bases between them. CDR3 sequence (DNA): TGTGCCAGCAGGTTAACCTACGAGCAGTACTTC. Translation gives CASRLTYEQYF.

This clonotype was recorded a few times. This chain's CDR3 is CSVRTVVSYEQYF. In nucleotides, the CDR3 is TGCAGCGTTCGGACGGTCGTCTCCTACGAGCAGTACTTC. The V and J genes are TRBV29-1 and TRBJ2-7; D is unresolved. Trimming stripped 5 bases from V and 0 bases from J, with 11 bases between. Germline assignment: CDR1 SQVTM and CDR2 ANQGSEA. CDR3 length: 13 residues.